Sequencing of this TCR beta chain was carried out in a study of early T cells in non-severe SARS-CoV-2 infection. The wider study: The study sequenced bulk RNA from unsorted whole blood, with chains unpaired. Study-level findings and limits: Matching results from VDJdb favored anti-spike CD8 responses, leaving private and CD4 specificities undetected.

Note on this clonotype: Its antigen is still unknown. One end of the junction does not line up with germline, which may come from a read error.

The TCR library protocol attached unique molecular identifiers to the individual cDNA molecules. TCRdb ran MiXCR on the 5' RACE reads and lists one entry per CDR3 protein. The repertoire consists of tens of thousands of distinct CDR3 sequences, with approximately 11% occurring once and the leading ten covering less than 3%. In germline, CDR1 is LNHNV, CDR2 YYDKDF (reference sequence). CDR3 length: 16 residues. V is TRBV15 and J is TRBJ2-7; tentatively, D is TRBD1 or TRBD2 (5 bases each). The sequence derives from an adult who was a healthcare worker with PCR-confirmed SARS-CoV-2 infection or an uninfected control (not recorded which). The sample here was whole blood, taken at baseline. CDR3 in amino acids: CATSRDPPSTPGPQNF. The CDR3 DNA is TGTGCCACCAGCAGAGATCCTCCAAGCACCCCGGGACCGCAGAACTTC. The entire variable domain, with the rest obtained from reference TRBV15 and TRBJ2-7, is as follows: DAMVIQNPRYQVTQFGKPVTLSCSQTLNHNVMYWYQQKSSQAPKLLFHYYDKDFNNEADTPDNFQSRRPNTSFCFLDIRSPGLGDTAMYLCATSRDPPSTPGPQNFGPGTRLTVT.